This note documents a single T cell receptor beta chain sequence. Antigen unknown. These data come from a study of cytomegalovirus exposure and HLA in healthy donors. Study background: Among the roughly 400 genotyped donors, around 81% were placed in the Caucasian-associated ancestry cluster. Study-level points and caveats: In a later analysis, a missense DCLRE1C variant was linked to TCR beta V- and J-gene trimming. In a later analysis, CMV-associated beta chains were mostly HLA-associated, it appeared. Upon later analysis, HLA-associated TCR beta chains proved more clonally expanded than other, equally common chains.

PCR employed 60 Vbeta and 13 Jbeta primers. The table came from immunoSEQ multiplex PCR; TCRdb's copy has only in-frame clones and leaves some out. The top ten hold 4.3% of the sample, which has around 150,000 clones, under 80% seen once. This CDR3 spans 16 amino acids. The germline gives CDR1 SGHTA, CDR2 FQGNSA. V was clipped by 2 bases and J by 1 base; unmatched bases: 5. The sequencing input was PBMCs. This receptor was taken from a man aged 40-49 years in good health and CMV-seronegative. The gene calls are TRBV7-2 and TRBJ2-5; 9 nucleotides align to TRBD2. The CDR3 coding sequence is TGTGCCAGCAGCTTACGGCGGGGGGGCCTCCAAGAGACCCAGTACTTC. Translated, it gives CASSLRRGGLQETQYF.